One and the same sample provided the 29 T cell receptor beta chains below, sequenced in a study of blood T cell repertoires in COVID-19. TCRdb's table, derived via immunoSEQ multiplex PCR, lists solely in-frame clones and lacks some. The table has approximately 310,000 clones, 80% to 90% seen once; the top ten hold 7.8%. What was sequenced was peripheral blood. The receptors stem from a woman between 50 and 59 years old who had recovered from COVID-19.

This clone was detected once. The chain couples TRBV6-5 to TRBJ2-3; D is unclear. V was clipped by 10 bases and J by 0 bases, with 5 bases between them. CDR3 length: 11 amino acids. Germline CDR1 is MNHEY and CDR2 is SVGAGI. The chain's CDR3 is CATQSTDTQYF. The CDR3 coding sequence is TGTGCCACCCAGAGCACAGATACGCAGTATTTT.

As regards this clone: The junction shows a germline mismatch at one end, possibly a read error. The rearrangement uses TRBV5-6 and TRBJ2-3, with D unclear. The germline V gene encodes CDR1 SGHDT and CDR2 YYEEEE. CDR3 length: 13 residues. This CDR3 reads CASSFFLLKQLHF. CDR3 DNA sequence: TGTGCCAGCAGCTTTTTCCTGCTTAAACAGTTGCATTTT.

The genes are TRBV4-1 and TRBJ1-5; no clear D gene. V shed 0 bases and J shed 9 bases, with 15 bases lying between them. Germline CDR1 and CDR2: MGHRA and YSYEKL. The CDR3 contains 15 residues. Here the CDR3 DNA reads TGCGCCAGCAGCCAAGAATTAAGTGGGAGAGGGCCCCAGCATTTT. Amino acid sequence: CASSQELSGRGPQHF.

The CDR3 loop reads CASSFPSGVETQYF. In DNA form, the CDR3 reads TGTGCCAGCAGCTTCCCTTCAGGGGTGGAGACCCAGTACTTC. The chain carries TRBV7-2 and TRBJ2-5, with a weak D call TRBD1 (6 bases). Deletions cut 3 bases from V and 5 bases from J, with 13 bases between. The CDR3 is made up of 14 amino acids. Germline V gene lookup returns CDR1 SGHTA and CDR2 FQGNSA.

V usage is TRBV28 and J usage is TRBJ2-5; 7 positions agree with TRBD1. The V gene's germline CDR1 is MDHEN and CDR2 SYDVKM. CDR3 length: 15 amino acids. V shed 5 bases, J shed 2 bases, and the junction held 8 bases outside the gene matches. The CDR3 here is CASSIRTGRQETQYF. CDR3 nucleotide sequence: TGTGCCAGCAGTATAAGGACAGGACGGCAAGAGACCCAGTACTTC.

This clone was observed a few times. This chain connects TRBV29-1 to TRBJ2-5; TRBD1 matches 7 bases. The CDR3 covers 16 residues. Trimming at V came to 7 bases and at J to 2 bases, leaving 16 bases not matched to a gene. Looked up from germline, CDR1 is SQVTM and CDR2 is ANQGSEA. CDR3 in DNA: TGCAGCGGCGAAGATGTTTTTACAGGGGCGCAAGAGACCCAGTACTTC. Its protein is CSGEDVFTGAQETQYF. The whole variable domain, filled in from reference TRBV29-1 and TRBJ2-5, reads SAVISQKPSRDICQRGTSLTIQCQVDSQVTMMFWYRQQPGQSLTLIATANQGSEATYESGFVIDKFPISRPNLTFSTLTVSNMSPEDSSIYLCSGEDVFTGAQETQYFGPGTRLLVL.

The chain joins TRBV6-6 to TRBJ2-7; unclear D gene. CDR3 length equals 12 residues. The V end lost 4 bases, the J end lost 2 bases, and 6 bases lay between the germline ends. Germline CDR1 reads MNHNY; CDR2 reads SVGAGI (reference sequence). The CDR3 DNA sequence: TGTGCCAGCAGTTCACTGGCCTACGAGCAGTACTTC. As protein: CASSSLAYEQYF.

The rearrangement uses TRBV7-6 and TRBJ2-5; 7 bases align to TRBD1. The CDR3 is 16 residues long. Unmatched junction bases numbered 15, after V lost 6 bases and J lost 5 bases. Germline V gene lookup returns CDR1 SGHVS and CDR2 FNYEAQ. The CDR3 region is CASRLLGGVGTETQYF. CDR3 in DNA: TGTGCCAGCAGACTGCTAGGGGGCGTCGGGACGGAGACCCAGTACTTC.

V and J are TRBV5-4 and TRBJ2-3, with 7 bases lining up with TRBD2. The CDR3 is 15 residues long. The V and J ends lost 2 bases and 6 bases, in that order; junction bases with no gene match: 9. Germline V gene sequence: CDR1 SGHNT, CDR2 YYREEE (reference sequence). CDR3 in amino acids: CASSFPRGTVDTQYF. CDR3 DNA: TGTGCCAGCAGCTTCCCGCGGGGGACTGTGGATACGCAGTATTTT.

V and J are TRBV19 and TRBJ1-5; TRBD1 aligns across 7 bases. The CDR3 loop spans 13 amino acids. The V segment lost 7 bases and the J segment 5 bases; nucleotides outside the gene matches: 5. Germline V gene sequence: CDR1 LNHDA, CDR2 SQIVND (reference sequence). This chain's CDR3 is CASMGQTHQPQHF. DNA of the CDR3: TGTGCCAGTATGGGACAGACTCATCAGCCCCAGCATTTT.

The rearrangement links TRBV19 to TRBJ1-1; D is perhaps TRBD1 (5 bases). Between the trimmed V and J ends, which lost 4 bases and 1 base, there was a span of 7 bases. Looked up from germline, CDR1 is LNHDA and CDR2 is SQIVND (reference sequence). The CDR3 covers 13 residues. The CDR3 DNA is TGTGCCAGTAGTAACGACAGGAACACTGAAGCTTTCTTT. Translation gives CASSNDRNTEAFF.

CDR3 sequence: CASRGSGSISDTQYF. For the CDR3, the DNA is TGTGCCAGCAGGGGCAGTGGCTCGATCTCAGATACGCAGTATTTT. V usage is TRBV6-5 and J usage is TRBJ2-3; D unclear. The CDR3 has 15 amino acids. From germline, CDR1 is MNHEY and CDR2 SVGAGI. V was pared by 6 bases and J by 4 bases, with 17 bases between.

In DNA form, the CDR3 reads TGTGCCAGTAGTCCGTTCGGAGGGGAGACCCAGTACTTC. Its protein product is CASSPFGGETQYF. The chain is built from TRBV19 and TRBJ2-5; D is possibly TRBD2 (6 bases). Germline loops: CDR1 LNHDA, CDR2 SQIVND (reference sequence). CDR3 length equals 13 residues. The germline V and J ends were trimmed by 5 bases and 5 bases, with 12 bases remaining between them.

This chain connects TRBV20-1 to TRBJ2-3; 8 bases align to TRBD2. This CDR3 comprises 14 residues. The V gene end was trimmed by 3 bases and the J gene end by 4 bases; junction bases not matched to a gene: 6. CDR1 DFQATT and CDR2 SNEGSKA come from the germline V gene (reference sequence). DNA of the CDR3: TGCAGTGCTAGTTCGAGCGGGAGCCCAGATACGCAGTATTTT. Translation gives CSASSSGSPDTQYF.

This clone occurred once. The chain joins TRBV10-1 to TRBJ2-1, with 14 bases identical to TRBD2. Germline CDR1 is WNHNN and CDR2 is SYGVQD (reference sequence). This CDR3 contains 14 residues. With V trimmed by 6 bases and J by 10 bases, 5 bases remained unmatched. DNA for the CDR3: TGCGCCAGCAGGGGACTAGCGGGAGCGGCAGAGCAGTTCTTC. Its protein product is CASRGLAGAAEQFF.

The rearrangement uses TRBV6-5 and TRBJ2-5; D is perhaps TRBD1 (6 bases). V was clipped by 8 bases and J by 2 bases, with 12 bases between them. The CDR3 extends over 13 amino acids. Germline-derived CDR1 and CDR2 are MNHEY and SVGAGI. CDR3 nucleotides: TGTGCCAGCGGTTGGACAGTACAAGAGACCCAGTACTTC. As protein: CASGWTVQETQYF.

The chain is built from TRBV12-3 or TRBV12-4 and TRBJ1-4, with TRBD1 identical over 10 bases. After removal of 6 bases from V and 13 bases from J, the junction contained 8 bases not matched to a gene. The CDR3 has 13 amino acids. The CDR3 protein is CASRPDRGLGLFF. The CDR3, as DNA: TGTGCCAGCAGACCCGACAGGGGGCTGGGACTGTTTTTT.

Only a few counts were recorded for this clone. This chain joins TRBV6-2 or TRBV6-3 and TRBJ1-2, with 8 bases that match TRBD1. V lost 5 bases and J lost 8; bases outside the gene matches: 4. The CDR3 contains 12 residues. Looked up from germline, CDR1 is MNHEY and CDR2 is SVGEGT. DNA for the CDR3: TGTGCCAGCAGTGCGGACAGGGACGGCTACACCTTC. This translates into CASSADRDGYTF.

V gene TRBV5-4 combines with J gene TRBJ1-2, with D tentatively TRBD1 (6 bases). V gave up 3 bases and J gave up 5 bases, with 14 bases separating them. Per the germline V gene, CDR1 is SGHNT and CDR2 is YYREEE (reference sequence). The length of the CDR3 is 14 residues. CDR3 DNA: TGTGCCAGCAGCTGGCAAGGGGGTAAGTATGGCTACACCTTC. This gives the protein CASSWQGGKYGYTF.

This sequence joins TRBV18 and TRBJ2-5, with 9 bases fitting TRBD2. CDR3 size: 16 residues. J was trimmed by 1 base and V by 3 bases; bases with no gene match: 6. In germline, CDR1 is KGHSH, CDR2 LQKENI. CDR3 DNA sequence: TGTGCCAGCTCACCTTCGCTAGCGGGGTCCCAAGAGACCCAGTACTTC. Translated, it gives CASSPSLAGSQETQYF.

J is TRBJ1-6 and V is TRBV6-2 or TRBV6-3; perhaps TRBD1 as D (5 bases). The CDR3 has 15 amino acids. The germline gives CDR1 MNHEY, CDR2 SVGEGT. The V and J ends lost 5 bases and 6 bases respectively, with 14 bases between them. CDR3: CASSTVRGFNSPLHF. DNA of the CDR3: TGTGCCAGCAGTACGGTAAGGGGATTTAATTCACCCCTCCACTTT.

This chain links TRBV6-2 or TRBV6-3 with TRBJ1-2; 7 bases line up with TRBD1. This CDR3 is 13 amino acids long. Germline-derived CDR1 and CDR2 are MNHEY and SVGEGT. Trimming cost V 4 bases and J 7 bases; bases outside gene matches: 6. The CDR3 sequence is CASSLQGRVGYTF. Here the CDR3 DNA reads TGTGCCAGCAGTTTACAGGGGCGCGTTGGCTACACCTTC.

The CDR3 sequence is CSFRDSSYEQYF. For the CDR3, the DNA is TGCAGCTTCCGGGACTCCTCCTACGAGCAGTACTTC. The J gene is TRBJ2-7, the V gene TRBV29-1; D might be TRBD2 (6 bases). Trimming removed 8 bases at V and 0 bases at J, with 11 bases between. Germline V gene sequence: CDR1 SQVTM, CDR2 ANQGSEA. The CDR3 extends over 12 amino acids.

This rearrangement joins TRBV28 to TRBJ1-4, with D possibly TRBD1 on 6 matching bases. Germline V gives CDR1 MDHEN, CDR2 SYDVKM. This CDR3 has 15 amino acids. Trimming pared 5 bases from V and 7 bases from J, leaving 17 bases between. The CDR3 region is CASSPQQGWSEKLFF. DNA of the CDR3: TGTGCCAGCAGTCCTCAACAGGGTTGGAGTGAAAAACTGTTTTTT.

DNA for the CDR3: TGTGCCAGCAGCCCCTCATTAGCGGGAGGCCTGAATGAGCAGTTCTTC. This codes for CASSPSLAGGLNEQFF. The rearrangement uses TRBV28 and TRBJ2-1; 10 bases align to TRBD2. With 6 bases clipped from V and 7 bases from J, the junction kept 12 bases outside the gene matches. Germline CDR1 MDHEN, CDR2 SYDVKM. This CDR3 contains 16 residues.

This chain joins TRBV9 and TRBJ2-6; D possibly corresponds to TRBD1 (6 bases). Germline V CDR1 and CDR2: SGDLS, YYNGEE. The CDR3 loop spans 19 amino acids. Between the trimmed V and J ends, which lost 3 bases and 2 bases, there was a span of 21 bases. The CDR3 DNA reads TGTGCCAGCAGCGCCCATTCGCGGACAGAAGGAACTGGGGCCAACGTCCTGACTTTC. Translated: CASSAHSRTEGTGANVLTF.

This chain joins TRBV18 and TRBJ1-2; 7 nucleotides align to TRBD1. Germline V gene data show CDR1 as KGHSH and CDR2 as LQKENI. V shed 5 bases and J 3 bases; nucleotides not matched to a gene: 3. The CDR3 covers 13 residues. CDR3 DNA: TGTGCCAGCTCAGCCGGGACAGACTATGGCTACACCTTC. Amino acid sequence: CASSAGTDYGYTF.

The V call is TRBV27, the J call TRBJ2-7, with D possibly TRBD2 on 5 matching bases. Germline CDR1 MNHEY, CDR2 SMNVEV (reference sequence). V lost 2 bases, J lost 0 bases, and 8 bases lay in between. CDR3 length: 14 residues. The CDR3 is CASSLREGSYEQYF. CDR3 sequence (DNA): TGTGCCAGCAGTTTACGAGAGGGCTCCTACGAGCAGTACTTC.

The chain couples TRBV28 to TRBJ1-5, with D perhaps TRBD1 (6 bases). Germline lookup yields CDR1 MDHEN and CDR2 SYDVKM. The V end was cut by 6 bases, the J end by 0 bases, with 18 bases between. The CDR3 runs to 17 residues. As DNA, the CDR3 is TGTGCCAGCAGCCTACAGGGATGGGGGTATAGCAATCAGCCCCAGCATTTT. This translates into CASSLQGWGYSNQPQHF.